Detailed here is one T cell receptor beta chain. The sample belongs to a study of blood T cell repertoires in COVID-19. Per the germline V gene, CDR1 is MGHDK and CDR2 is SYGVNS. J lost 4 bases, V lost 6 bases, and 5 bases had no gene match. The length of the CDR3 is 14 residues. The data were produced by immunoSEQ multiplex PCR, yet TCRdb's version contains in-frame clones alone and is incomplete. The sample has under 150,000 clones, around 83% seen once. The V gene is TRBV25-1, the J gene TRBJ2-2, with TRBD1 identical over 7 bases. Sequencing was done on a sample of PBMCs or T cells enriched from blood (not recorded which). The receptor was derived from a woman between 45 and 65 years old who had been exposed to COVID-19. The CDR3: CASSGTAATGELFF. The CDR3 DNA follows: TGTGCCAGCAGCGGGACAGCGGCCACCGGGGAGCTGTTTTTT.